Following are 18 T cell receptor beta chains from one sample sequenced in a study of human T cells and chemical hapten exposure. TCRdb redid the calling of the RACE reads with MiXCR, one entry per CDR3 protein. The sample includes more than 70,000 distinct CDR3 sequences, about 9.9% of them seen just once. Noted time point: patch test 2, 6 weeks after DPC sensitization. The treatment: therapeutic diphenylcyclopropenone sensitization with weekly scalp DPC. The sample in question was whole blood, obtained in connection with sensitization to the hapten diphenylcyclopropenone (DPC). These receptors were obtained from a man aged 18-30 years with alopecia areata. Some clones in this sample may be carry-over from other donors' samples.

The V and J genes are TRBV7-2 and TRBJ2-7; unclear D gene. The germline V and J ends were trimmed by 3 bases and 5 bases, with 11 bases remaining between them. The CDR3 runs to 13 residues. CDR1 and CDR2 (germline): SGHTA, FQGNSA. In nucleotides, the CDR3 is TGTGCCAGCAGCTTGTATAGGGTGGACGAGCAGTACTTC. This gives the protein CASSLYRVDEQYF. The full variable domain, with the rest looked up from reference TRBV7-2 and TRBJ2-7, is GAGVSQSPSNKVTEKGKDVELRCDPISGHTALYWYRQSLGQGLEFLIYFQGNSAPDKSGLPSDRFSAERTGGSVSTLTIQRTQQEDSAVYLCASSLYRVDEQYFGPGTRLTVT.

This clonotype was seen repeatedly, ten times or more. V is TRBV12-3 or TRBV12-4 and J is TRBJ2-3; D is unresolved. The CDR3 loop spans 15 amino acids. Trimming pared 5 bases from V and 3 bases from J, leaving 15 bases between. As DNA, the CDR3 is TGTGCCAGCAGTCCGCCGGGCGCCGAAACAGATACGCAGTATTTT. This translates into CASSPPGAETDTQYF.

V gene TRBV5-6 combines with J gene TRBJ2-1, with D possibly matching TRBD1 (6 bases). CDR1 SGHDT and CDR2 YYEEEE come from the germline V gene. CDR3 length: 17 amino acids. The ends were cut back, 3 bases at V and 5 bases at J, with 21 bases in the middle. CDR3 sequence (DNA): TGTGCCAGCAGCTCGACACAGGGCCCAGAGGGTAACAATGAGCAGTTCTTC. It specifies CASSSTQGPEGNNEQFF.

This chain uses TRBV4-2 with TRBJ1-4; D is possibly TRBD1 (6 bases). The germline V and J ends were trimmed by 4 bases and 1 base, with 16 bases remaining between them. CDR1 is LGHNA, CDR2 YNFKEQ, per germline. The CDR3 has 17 residues. CDR3: CASSLSGAEGTNEKLFF. DNA for the CDR3: TGTGCCAGCAGCCTGTCGGGGGCGGAGGGAACTAATGAAAAACTGTTTTTT.

On this clonotype itself: This may be a read error: a much more frequent sequence differs by one nucleotide. The chain carries TRBV20-1 and TRBJ1-1; possibly TRBD1 for D (5 bases). CDR1 and CDR2 from the germline V gene are DFQATT and SNEGSKA (reference sequence). V was pared by 3 bases and J by 3 bases, with 14 bases between. The CDR3 contains 14 residues. Written as DNA, the CDR3 is TGCAGTGCTAGTTGGGGGGATAAGGACACTGAAGCTTTCTTT. Translated: CSASWGDKDTEAFF.

This clonotype was seen more than once but under ten times. The chain links TRBV11-3 to TRBJ2-3; TRBD2 is a possible D gene (6 bases). The CDR3 has 14 residues. Germline-derived CDR1 and CDR2 are SGHNT and YENEEA. V lost 5 bases, J lost 2 bases, and 11 bases lay in between. Here the CDR3 DNA reads TGTGCCAGCAGCCCCCGCGGGACCACAGATACGCAGTATTTT. It encodes CASSPRGTTDTQYF.

This clonotype has a count of ten or more. The rearrangement uses TRBV7-2 and TRBJ2-7; TRBD1 aligns across 7 bases. The CDR3 runs to 12 residues. V was pared by 8 bases and J by 2 bases, with 3 bases of the junction left unmatched. The germline gives CDR1 SGHTA, CDR2 FQGNSA. The CDR3: CASGQGAYEQYF. CDR3 in DNA: TGTGCCAGCGGTCAGGGGGCCTACGAGCAGTACTTC.

The chain recombines TRBV5-1 with TRBJ1-4; D unresolved. Germline assignment: CDR1 SGHRS and CDR2 YFSETQ. This CDR3 has 14 amino acids. V was cut by 0 bases and J by 8 bases, with 11 bases left in between. The CDR3 nucleotides are TGCGCCAGCAGCTTGGGGTCGAGCGTCGAAAAACTGTTTTTT. Amino acid sequence: CASSLGSSVEKLFF.

V gene TRBV25-1 combines with J gene TRBJ1-2, with TRBD1 as a possible D gene (6 bases). Trimming cost V 8 bases and J 2 bases, with 9 bases left between them. Germline CDR1 MGHDK, CDR2 SYGVNS. The CDR3 covers 12 residues. Here the CDR3 DNA reads TGTGCCAGCGCAGGGACAAACTATGGCTACACCTTC. This translates into CASAGTNYGYTF.

This clonotype was observed a few times. The chain combines TRBV5-1 with TRBJ2-3, with 8 bases matching TRBD1. Per germline, CDR1 SGHRS and CDR2 YFSETQ. The CDR3 runs 15 residues. Trimming took 3 bases from V and 1 from J; bases not matched to a gene: 4. CDR3 in DNA: TGCGCCAGCAGCTCCCCGGGACAGGGCACAGATACGCAGTATTTT. It encodes CASSSPGQGTDTQYF.

There are many counts of this clonotype. This chain connects TRBV19 to TRBJ2-3, with D possibly being TRBD2 (5 bases). CDR1 is LNHDA, CDR2 SQIVND, per germline (reference sequence). Trimming shortened V by 5 bases and J by 2 bases, and 17 bases separated the two germline ends. The CDR3 runs 16 residues. In DNA, the CDR3 is TGTGCCAGTAGTCTCCAGAGGGTAGCCGACACAGATACGCAGTATTTT. Protein: CASSLQRVADTDTQYF.

The chain is built from TRBV7-2 and TRBJ2-1, with D tentatively TRBD2 (5 bases). The CDR3 totals 15 residues. V lost 1 base, J lost 0 bases, and 7 bases lay in between. Germline V lookup: CDR1 SGHTA, CDR2 FQGNSA. In DNA, the CDR3 is TGTGCCAGCAGCTTAGTGGGGAGCTCCTACAATGAGCAGTTCTTC. Its translation is CASSLVGSSYNEQFF.

This clonotype showed up many times. The chain couples TRBV11-2 to TRBJ2-2; 7 nucleotides line up with TRBD2. V was pared by 0 bases and J by 4 bases, with 5 bases of the junction left unmatched. The germline CDR1 and CDR2 sequences are SGHAT and FQNNGV. The CDR3 is made up of 16 amino acids. The CDR3 spells CASSLDRPSGTGELFF. In DNA form, the CDR3 reads TGTGCCAGCAGCTTAGATCGTCCTAGCGGCACCGGGGAGCTGTTTTTT.

The gene calls are TRBV9 and TRBJ2-2; D possibly corresponds to TRBD2 (6 bases). The CDR3 consists of 14 residues. CDR1 is SGDLS and CDR2 is YYNGEE in the germline V gene. The ends were cut back, 3 bases at V and 4 bases at J, with 10 bases in the middle. Here the CDR3 DNA reads TGTGCCAGCAGCGGCCCCGGGGGCACCGGGGAGCTGTTTTTT. It specifies CASSGPGGTGELFF.

This clonotype was counted many times. The chain has TRBV20-1 and TRBJ2-7; maybe TRBD1 (6 bases). Germline V gene sequence: CDR1 DFQATT, CDR2 SNEGSKA (reference sequence). Trimming took off 5 bases at V and 0 bases at J, with 17 bases between the two ends. CDR3 length: 15 residues. CDR3 residues: CSAHDRLDSSYEQYV. The CDR3 DNA reads as TGCAGTGCTCATGACAGGCTTGACAGCTCCTACGAGCAGTACGTC.

The rearrangement uses TRBV7-9 and TRBJ1-1; the match to TRBD1 covers 11 bases. The junction had 15 bases not matched to a gene; V was cut back by 5 bases and J by 4 bases. The CDR3 is 18 amino acids. Germline CDR1 SEHNR, CDR2 FQNEAQ (reference sequence). The CDR3 is CASSPTRTGGLESTEAFF. CDR3 DNA sequence: TGTGCCAGCAGCCCAACCCGGACAGGGGGCTTGGAATCCACTGAAGCTTTCTTT. Filled out from reference TRBV7-9 and TRBJ1-1, the complete variable domain reads DTGVSQNPRHKITKRGQNVTFRCDPISEHNRLYWYRQTLGQGPEFLTYFQNEAQLEKSRLLSDRFSAERPKGSFSTLEIQRTEQGDSAMYLCASSPTRTGGLESTEAFFGQGTRLTVV.

This clonotype was detected many times. The chain has TRBV7-2 and TRBJ2-5; D tentatively fits TRBD1 or TRBD2 (5 bases each). Trimming removed 4 bases from V and 3 bases from J, with 12 bases in between. The CDR3 runs 14 residues. In germline, CDR1 is SGHTA, CDR2 FQGNSA. The CDR3 coding sequence is TGTGCCAGCAGCTACGAATTGGGGGAAGAGACCCAGTACTTC. This gives the protein CASSYELGEETQYF.

The chain combines TRBV9 with TRBJ1-1; a weak D match, TRBD1 (5 bases). The CDR3 runs 14 residues. The germline V and J ends were trimmed by 3 bases and 6 bases, with 15 bases remaining between them. CDR1 is SGDLS and CDR2 is YYNGEE in the germline V gene. The CDR3 DNA reads as TGTGCCAGCAGCGCCCCCGAGGAAGGGGCTGAAGCTTTCTTT. This gives the protein CASSAPEEGAEAFF.